This section outlines one T cell receptor (beta chain) sequence together with its context. The entry originates in a study of PD-L1 blockade in urothelial cancer. Study-wide background: Blood was tested 3 weeks (second dose) and 6 weeks into treatment.

Profiled with immunoSEQ multiplex PCR; TCRdb holds only in-frame clones, not every one. The sample carries approximately 36,000 clones, roughly 84% recorded once. The sample's time point: peripheral blood 6 weeks after treatment start. Patients were living with locally advanced or metastatic urothelial carcinoma. The V segment lost 6 bases and the J segment 1 base; nucleotides outside the gene matches: 8. The CDR3 length is 15 residues. Germline CDR1 and CDR2: MNHEY and SMNVEV (reference sequence). V and J are TRBV27 and TRBJ1-1; TRBD1 aligns across 7 bases. The sequencing here drew on PBMCs, taken around atezolizumab (anti-PD-L1) treatment. The TCR comes from a middle-aged man with urothelial cancer. The CDR3 is CASRALRQGNTEAFF. In DNA, the CDR3 is TGTGCCAGCAGAGCCTTGCGACAGGGGAACACTGAAGCTTTCTTT.